This section outlines one T cell receptor beta chain sequence together with its context. Produced via immunoSEQ multiplex PCR; TCRdb's table is partial and in-frame only. The repertoire holds 100,000 or so clones, with more than 70% as singletons. There are 14 residues in the CDR3. V lost 2 bases to trimming and J lost 3 bases; unmatched junction nucleotides: 4. The germline CDR1 and CDR2 sequences are MNHEY and SVGEGT. This specimen comes from a study of T cell responses to AZD1222 COVID-19 vaccine. The chain joins TRBV6-2 or TRBV6-3 to TRBJ2-7; TRBD1 aligns across 7 bases. The receptor's source is an adult in good health. The sample was peripheral blood, taken on day 0 of AZD1222 vaccination. Here the CDR3 reads CASSYQGVSYEQYF. CDR3 bases: TGTGCCAGCAGTTACCAGGGGGTGAGCTACGAGCAGTACTTC.